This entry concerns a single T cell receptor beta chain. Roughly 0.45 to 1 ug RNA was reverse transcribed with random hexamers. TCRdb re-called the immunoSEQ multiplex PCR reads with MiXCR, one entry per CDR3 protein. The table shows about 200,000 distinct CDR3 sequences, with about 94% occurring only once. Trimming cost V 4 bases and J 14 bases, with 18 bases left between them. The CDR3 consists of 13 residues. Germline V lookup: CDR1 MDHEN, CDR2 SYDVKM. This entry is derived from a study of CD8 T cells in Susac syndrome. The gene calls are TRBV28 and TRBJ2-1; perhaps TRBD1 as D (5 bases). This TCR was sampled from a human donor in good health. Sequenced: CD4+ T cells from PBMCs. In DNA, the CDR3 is TGTGCCAGCAGTTCCCCATTGGACAAGTGGAAGTTCTTC. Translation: CASSSPLDKWKFF.